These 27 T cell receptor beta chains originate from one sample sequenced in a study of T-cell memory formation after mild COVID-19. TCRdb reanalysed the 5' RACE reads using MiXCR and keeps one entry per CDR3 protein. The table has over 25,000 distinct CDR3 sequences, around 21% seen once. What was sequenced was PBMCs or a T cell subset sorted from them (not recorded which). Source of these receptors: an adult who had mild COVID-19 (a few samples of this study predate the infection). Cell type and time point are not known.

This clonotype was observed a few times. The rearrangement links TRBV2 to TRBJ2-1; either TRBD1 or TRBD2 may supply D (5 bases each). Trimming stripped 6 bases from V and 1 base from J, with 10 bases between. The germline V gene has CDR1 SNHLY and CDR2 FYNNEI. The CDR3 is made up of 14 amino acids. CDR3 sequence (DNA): TGTGCCAGCAGGGGAGAGGGGTCCTACAATGAGCAGTTCTTC. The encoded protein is CASRGEGSYNEQFF.

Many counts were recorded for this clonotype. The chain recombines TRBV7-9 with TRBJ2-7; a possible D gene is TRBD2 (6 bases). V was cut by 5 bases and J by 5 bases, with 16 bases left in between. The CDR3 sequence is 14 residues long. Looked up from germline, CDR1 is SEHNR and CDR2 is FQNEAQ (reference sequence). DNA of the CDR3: TGTGCCAGCAGCCCCACGACTAGAAGAGACGAGCAGTACTTC. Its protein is CASSPTTRRDEQYF.

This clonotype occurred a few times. CDR3 loop: CASSYGTYFNEKLFF. For the CDR3, the DNA is TGTGCCAGCAGTTACGGGACTTACTTTAATGAAAAACTGTTTTTT. V usage is TRBV6-5 and J usage is TRBJ1-4, with a weak D call TRBD1 (5 bases). This CDR3 has 15 amino acids. CDR1 and CDR2 from the germline V gene are MNHEY and SVGAGI. Trimming removed 2 bases at V and 4 bases at J, with 11 bases between.

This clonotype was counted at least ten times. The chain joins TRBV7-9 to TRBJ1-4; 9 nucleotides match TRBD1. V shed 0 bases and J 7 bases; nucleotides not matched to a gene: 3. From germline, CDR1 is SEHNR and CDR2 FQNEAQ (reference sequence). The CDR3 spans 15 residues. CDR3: CASSLAGQGREKLFF. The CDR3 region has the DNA TGTGCCAGCAGCTTAGCGGGACAGGGTCGTGAAAAACTGTTTTTT.

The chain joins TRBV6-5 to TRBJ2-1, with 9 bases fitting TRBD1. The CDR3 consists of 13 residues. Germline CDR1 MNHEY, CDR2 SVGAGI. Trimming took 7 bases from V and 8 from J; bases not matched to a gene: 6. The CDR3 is CASTRQGGYEQFF. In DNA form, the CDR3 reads TGTGCCAGCACGCGACAGGGGGGCTATGAGCAGTTCTTC.

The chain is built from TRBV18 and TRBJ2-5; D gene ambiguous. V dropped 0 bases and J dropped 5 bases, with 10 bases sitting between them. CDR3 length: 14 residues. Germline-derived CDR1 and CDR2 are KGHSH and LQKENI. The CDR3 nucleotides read TGTGCCAGCTCACCACCGGGAAGGAAGGAGACCCAGTACTTC. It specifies CASSPPGRKETQYF.

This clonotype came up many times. The CDR3 sequence is CSASRSNQPQHF. The CDR3, as DNA: TGCAGTGCTAGTAGGAGCAATCAGCCCCAGCATTTT. The chain employs TRBV20-1 and TRBJ1-5; D gene unclear. The germline V gene encodes CDR1 DFQATT and CDR2 SNEGSKA (reference sequence). This CDR3 is built from 12 residues. The germline V and J ends were trimmed by 3 bases and 1 base, with 4 bases remaining between them.

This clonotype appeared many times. CDR3 DNA sequence: TGTGCCAGCAGTGCCGCCTGGGGGGACAATGAGCAGTTCTTC. Its translation is CASSAAWGDNEQFF. The rearrangement links TRBV6-5 to TRBJ2-1; D is perhaps TRBD2 (6 bases). This CDR3 contains 14 residues. V was clipped by 5 bases and J by 5 bases, with 13 bases between them. Looked up from germline, CDR1 is MNHEY and CDR2 is SVGAGI.

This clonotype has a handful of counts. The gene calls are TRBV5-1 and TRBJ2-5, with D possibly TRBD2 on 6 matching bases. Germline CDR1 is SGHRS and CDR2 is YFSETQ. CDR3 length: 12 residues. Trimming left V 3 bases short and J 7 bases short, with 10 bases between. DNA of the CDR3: TGCGCCAGCAGCTCGCCGGAGGGGACCCAGTACTTC. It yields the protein CASSSPEGTQYF.

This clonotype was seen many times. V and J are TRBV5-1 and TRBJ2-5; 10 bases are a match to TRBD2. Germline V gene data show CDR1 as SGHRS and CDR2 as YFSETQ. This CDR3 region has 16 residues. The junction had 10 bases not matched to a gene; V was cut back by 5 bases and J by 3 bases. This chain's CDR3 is CASRSGLARIKETQYF. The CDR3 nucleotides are TGCGCCAGCAGGTCGGGACTAGCGAGAATCAAAGAGACCCAGTACTTC.

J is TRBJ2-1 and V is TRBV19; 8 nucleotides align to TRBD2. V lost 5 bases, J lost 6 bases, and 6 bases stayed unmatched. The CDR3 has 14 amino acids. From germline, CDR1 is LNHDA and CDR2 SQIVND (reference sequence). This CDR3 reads CASSLAGGLNEQFF. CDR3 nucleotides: TGTGCCAGTAGTCTCGCGGGGGGACTCAATGAGCAGTTCTTC. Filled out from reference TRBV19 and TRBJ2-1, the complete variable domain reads DGGITQSPKYLFRKEGQNVTLSCEQNLNHDAMYWYRQDPGQGLRLIYYSQIVNDFQKGDIAEGYSVSREKKESFPLTVTSAQKNPTAFYLCASSLAGGLNEQFFGPGTRLTVL.

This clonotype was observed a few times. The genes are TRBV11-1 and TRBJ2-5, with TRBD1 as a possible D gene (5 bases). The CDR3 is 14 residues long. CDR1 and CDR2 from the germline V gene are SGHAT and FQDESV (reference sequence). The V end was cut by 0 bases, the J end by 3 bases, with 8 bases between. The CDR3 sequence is CASSLASGKETQYF. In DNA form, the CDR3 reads TGTGCCAGCAGCTTAGCGTCAGGGAAAGAGACCCAGTACTTC.

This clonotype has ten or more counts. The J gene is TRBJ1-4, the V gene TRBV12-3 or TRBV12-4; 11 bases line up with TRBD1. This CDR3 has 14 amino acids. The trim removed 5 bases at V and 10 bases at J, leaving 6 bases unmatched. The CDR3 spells CASSNRDRGGKLFF. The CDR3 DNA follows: TGTGCCAGCAGTAACCGGGACAGGGGGGGAAAACTGTTTTTT.

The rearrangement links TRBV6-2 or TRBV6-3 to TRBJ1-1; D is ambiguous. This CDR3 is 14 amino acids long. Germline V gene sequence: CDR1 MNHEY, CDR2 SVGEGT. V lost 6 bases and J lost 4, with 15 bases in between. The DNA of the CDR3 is TGTGCCAGCAGCGACCCGGCGTGGAGCACTGAAGCTTTCTTT. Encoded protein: CASSDPAWSTEAFF.

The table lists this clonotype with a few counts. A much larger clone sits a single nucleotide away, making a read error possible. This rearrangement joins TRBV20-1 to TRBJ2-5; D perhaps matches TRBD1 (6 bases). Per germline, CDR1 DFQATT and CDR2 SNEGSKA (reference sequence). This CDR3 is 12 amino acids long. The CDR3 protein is CRALGGEETQYF. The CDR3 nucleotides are TGCAGGGCCCTAGGGGGAGAAGAGACCCAGTACTTC.

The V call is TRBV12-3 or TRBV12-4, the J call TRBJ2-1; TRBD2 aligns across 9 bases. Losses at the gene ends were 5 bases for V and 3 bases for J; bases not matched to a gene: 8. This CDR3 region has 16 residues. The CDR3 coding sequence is TGTGCCAGCAGTCCCCATGCGGGGGGGAACTACAATGAGCAGTTCTTC. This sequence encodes CASSPHAGGNYNEQFF.

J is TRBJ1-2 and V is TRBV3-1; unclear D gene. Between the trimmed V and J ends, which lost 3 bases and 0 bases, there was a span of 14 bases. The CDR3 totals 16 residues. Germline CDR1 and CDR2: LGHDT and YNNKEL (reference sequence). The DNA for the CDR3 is TGTGCCAGCAGCCAGCCGGACTCACGATCTAACTATGGCTACACCTTC. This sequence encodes CASSQPDSRSNYGYTF.

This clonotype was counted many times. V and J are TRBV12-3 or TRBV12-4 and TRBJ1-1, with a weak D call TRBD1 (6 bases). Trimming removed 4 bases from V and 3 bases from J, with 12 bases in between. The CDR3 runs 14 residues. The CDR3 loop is CASSSDRGYTEAFF. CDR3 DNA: TGTGCCAGCAGTTCGGACAGAGGGTACACTGAAGCTTTCTTT.

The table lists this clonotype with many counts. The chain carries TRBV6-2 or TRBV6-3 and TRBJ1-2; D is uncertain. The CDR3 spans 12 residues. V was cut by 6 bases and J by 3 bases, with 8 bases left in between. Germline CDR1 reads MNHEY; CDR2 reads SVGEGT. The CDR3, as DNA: TGTGCCAGCAGCCAAAGTTACTATGGCTACACCTTC. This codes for CASSQSYYGYTF.

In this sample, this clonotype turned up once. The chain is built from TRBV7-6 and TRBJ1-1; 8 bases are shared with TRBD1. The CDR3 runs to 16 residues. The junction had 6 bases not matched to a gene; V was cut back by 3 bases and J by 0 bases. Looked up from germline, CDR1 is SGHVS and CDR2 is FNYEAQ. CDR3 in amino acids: CASSLGWDRMNTEAFF. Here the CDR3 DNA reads TGTGCCAGCAGCTTGGGTTGGGACAGGATGAACACTGAAGCTTTCTTT.

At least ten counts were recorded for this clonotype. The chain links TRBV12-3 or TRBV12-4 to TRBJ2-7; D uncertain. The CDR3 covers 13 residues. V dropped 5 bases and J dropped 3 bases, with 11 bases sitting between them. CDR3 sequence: CASSHRQFYEQYF. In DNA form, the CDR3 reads TGTGCCAGCAGTCACAGACAATTCTACGAGCAGTACTTC.

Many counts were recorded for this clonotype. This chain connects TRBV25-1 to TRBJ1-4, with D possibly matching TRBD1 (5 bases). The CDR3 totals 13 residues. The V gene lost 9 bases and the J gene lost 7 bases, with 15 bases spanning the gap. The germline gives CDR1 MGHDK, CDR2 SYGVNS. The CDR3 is CASQRGGGEKLFF. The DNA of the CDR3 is TGTGCCAGTCAGAGGGGAGGTGGTGAAAAACTGTTTTTT.

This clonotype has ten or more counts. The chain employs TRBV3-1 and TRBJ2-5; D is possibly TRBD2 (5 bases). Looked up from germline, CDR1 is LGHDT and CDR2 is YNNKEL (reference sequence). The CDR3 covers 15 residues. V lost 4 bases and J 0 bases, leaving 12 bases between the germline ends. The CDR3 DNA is TGTGCCAGCAGCCGACGTGGGGAGAACCAAGAGACCCAGTACTTC. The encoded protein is CASSRRGENQETQYF.

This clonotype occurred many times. DNA of the CDR3: TGTGCCAGCAGTCGACAGGGAGGGCCCTACAATGAGCAGTTCTTC. It translates to CASSRQGGPYNEQFF. This chain joins TRBV12-3 or TRBV12-4 and TRBJ2-1; D might be TRBD1 or TRBD2, each matching 7 bases. The CDR3 length is 15 residues. Trimming shortened V by 5 bases and J by 2 bases, and 13 bases separated the two germline ends.

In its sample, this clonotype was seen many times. The CDR3 DNA follows: TGTGCCAGCAGCCGCGGACTGGGAGAGACCCAGTACTTC. Amino acids: CASSRGLGETQYF. V is TRBV7-3 and J is TRBJ2-5; a weak D match, TRBD2 (5 bases). Germline V lookup: CDR1 SGHTA, CDR2 FQGTGA. The CDR3 is made up of 13 amino acids. Trimming cost V 5 bases and J 4 bases, with 11 bases left between them.

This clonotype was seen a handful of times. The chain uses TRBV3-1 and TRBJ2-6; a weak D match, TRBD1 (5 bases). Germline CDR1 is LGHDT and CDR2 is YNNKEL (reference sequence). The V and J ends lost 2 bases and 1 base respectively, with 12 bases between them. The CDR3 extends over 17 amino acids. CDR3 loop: CASSQRGAASGANVLTF. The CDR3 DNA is TGTGCCAGCAGCCAACGTGGGGCCGCTTCTGGGGCCAACGTCCTGACTTTC.

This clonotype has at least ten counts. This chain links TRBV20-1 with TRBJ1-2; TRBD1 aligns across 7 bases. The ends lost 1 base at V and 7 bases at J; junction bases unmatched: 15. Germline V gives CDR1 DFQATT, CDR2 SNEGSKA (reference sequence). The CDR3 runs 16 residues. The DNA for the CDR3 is TGCAGTGCTAGAGGTACCGGGACAGTGAGGTACCGTGGCTACACCTTC. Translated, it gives CSARGTGTVRYRGYTF.